This T cell receptor beta chain was captured in a study of blood T cell repertoires in COVID-19. The overall study: Whether acute or convalescent, the COVID-19 samples came from the United States, Italy and Spain. Sources were T cells, B-cell-depleted T cells, or PBMCs; the material itself was cDNA or gDNA.

Authors' processing steps: Counts of nucleated cells, estimated from reference gene primer amplification, were obtained. Clones were read by immunoSEQ multiplex PCR, and TCRdb kept only the in-frame ones, dropping some. V and J calls plus clone size are reproduced from that table; the DNA served to infer D and trimming. The sample shows 180,000 or so clones, 80% to 90% of them seen only once. V lost 4 bases and J 1 base, leaving 17 bases between the germline ends. Germline CDR1 is SGHNT and CDR2 is YYREEE (reference sequence). The CDR3 sequence is 16 residues long. This clone is a singleton in its sample.

Sequenced material: peripheral blood. V usage is TRBV5-4 and J usage is TRBJ1-1, with TRBD1 as a possible D gene (6 bases). The sequence was collected from a human donor with active or convalescent COVID-19. The donor label of this sample is uncertain. The CDR3 DNA reads as TGTGCCAGCAGCCGACCCCCGGGACACCAGAACACTGAAGCTTTCTTT. Translation: CASSRPPGHQNTEAFF. The full variable domain, in which reference TRBV5-4 and TRBJ1-1 provide the parts outside the CDR3, is ETGVTQSPTHLIKTRGQQVTLRCSSQSGHNTVSWYQQALGQGPQFIFQYYREEENGRGNFPPRFSGLQFPNYSSELNVNALELDDSALYLCASSRPPGHQNTEAFFGQGTRLTVV.